One sample yielded the 27 T cell receptor beta chains listed below, sequenced in a study of early T cells in non-severe SARS-CoV-2 infection. TCRdb re-derived calls from the 5' RACE reads in MiXCR, one entry per CDR3 protein. The table has more than 25,000 distinct CDR3 sequences, 2.9% seen once. Sequencing used whole blood. The receptor source for this set is an adult who was a healthcare worker with PCR-confirmed SARS-CoV-2 infection or an uninfected control (not recorded which).

At least ten counts were recorded for this clonotype. This chain uses TRBV6-1 with TRBJ2-2, with D perhaps assigned TRBD1 or TRBD2 (5 bases each). Germline CDR1 is MNHNS and CDR2 is SASEGT. The length of the CDR3 is 15 residues. The ends were cut back, 4 bases at V and 5 bases at J, with 14 bases in the middle. The CDR3 DNA follows: TGTGCCAGCAGTGGATCGTGGGACCTAACCGGGGAGCTGTTTTTT. Protein: CASSGSWDLTGELFF.

In this sample, this clonotype turned up many times. This sequence joins TRBV27 and TRBJ1-4; the D is unclear. Germline lookup yields CDR1 MNHEY and CDR2 SMNVEV (reference sequence). The CDR3 runs 15 residues. V lost 2 bases, J lost 8 bases, and 15 bases lay in between. The CDR3 nucleotides are TGTGCCAGCAGTTTAATCGGGCGATTAGGGGAAAAACTGTTTTTT. Its protein product is CASSLIGRLGEKLFF.

This clonotype came up many times. The chain links TRBV3-1 to TRBJ1-2, with no clear D. The CDR3 is 14 amino acids. Trimming shortened V by 0 bases and J by 8 bases, and 13 bases separated the two germline ends. Germline V gene sequence: CDR1 LGHDT, CDR2 YNNKEL (reference sequence). The CDR3 loop is CASSQDLQIGGYTF. The DNA for the CDR3 is TGTGCCAGCAGCCAAGATTTACAGATCGGAGGCTACACCTTC.

This clonotype was observed many times. The chain joins TRBV20-1 to TRBJ2-3; TRBD2 agrees at 12 bases. Per germline, CDR1 DFQATT and CDR2 SNEGSKA (reference sequence). This CDR3 region has 17 residues. V shed 6 bases and J 4 bases; nucleotides not matched to a gene: 14. The CDR3 DNA reads as TGCAGTGCCACCTGGGCTAGCGGGGGGGATTTGCCAGATACGCAGTATTTT. Its translation: CSATWASGGDLPDTQYF.

Many counts were recorded for this clonotype. The rearrangement joins TRBV4-1 to TRBJ2-1; 10 bases are a match to TRBD2. The CDR3 loop spans 16 amino acids. In germline, CDR1 is MGHRA, CDR2 YSYEKL. V gave up 3 bases and J gave up 5 bases; unmatched junction bases: 7. In DNA form, the CDR3 reads TGCGCCAGCAGCCATCAATCCCTAGCGGGGGACAATGAGCAGTTCTTC. Protein sequence: CASSHQSLAGDNEQFF.

This clonotype was counted ten times or more. The chain has TRBV5-1 and TRBJ1-2, with TRBD1 identical over 7 bases. V gave up 1 base and J gave up 3 bases; unmatched junction bases: 0. Looked up from germline, CDR1 is SGHRS and CDR2 is YFSETQ. This CDR3 is 13 amino acids long. CDR3: CASSLQGDYGYTF. CDR3 DNA: TGCGCCAGCAGCTTGCAGGGGGACTATGGCTACACCTTC.

This clonotype showed up many times. In DNA form, the CDR3 reads TGTGCCACCGGGCCTCCGGGGCCGACCCAGTACTTC. Translated, it gives CATGPPGPTQYF. This chain joins TRBV4-2 and TRBJ2-5; D could derive from TRBD1 or TRBD2 (5 bases each). V gave up 10 bases and J gave up 7 bases, with 16 bases separating them. Per germline, CDR1 LGHNA and CDR2 YNFKEQ. CDR3 length equals 12 residues.

This clonotype was observed many times. V and J are TRBV11-2 and TRBJ2-7; TRBD2 matches 10 bases. Germline values: CDR1 SGHAT, CDR2 FQNNGV. This CDR3 is 19 amino acids long. J gave up 4 bases and V 1 base, and 16 bases lay outside the gene matches. The CDR3 region has the DNA TGTGCCAGCAGCTTAGGCGGTCTAGCGGGGGACAAAGTTAAGTACGAGCAGTACGTC. Its translation: CASSLGGLAGDKVKYEQYV.

This clonotype is medium-sized. The rearrangement links TRBV20-1 to TRBJ1-2; D is unresolved. The germline V gene encodes CDR1 DFQATT and CDR2 SNEGSKA (reference sequence). Trimming pared 1 base from V and 6 bases from J, leaving 9 bases between. The CDR3 has 12 residues. The CDR3 reads CSARARVDGYTF. The CDR3 DNA reads as TGCAGTGCTAGAGCCAGAGTTGATGGCTACACCTTC.

This clonotype was seen many times. The J gene is TRBJ2-2, the V gene TRBV5-4; the match to TRBD2 covers 11 bases. V lost 1 base to trimming and J lost 5 bases; unmatched junction nucleotides: 4. The germline CDR1 and CDR2 sequences are SGHNT and YYREEE (reference sequence). The CDR3 spans 16 residues. CDR3 loop: CASSLIPSGGTGELFF. In nucleotides, the CDR3 is TGTGCCAGCAGCTTGATTCCTAGCGGGGGGACCGGGGAGCTGTTTTTT.

In its sample, this clonotype was seen many times. V usage is TRBV28 and J usage is TRBJ1-1; D possibly corresponds to TRBD1 (6 bases). Germline V CDR1 and CDR2: MDHEN, SYDVKM. Trimming took 7 bases from V and 5 from J, leaving 14 bases between them. The CDR3 runs 13 residues. The CDR3 DNA follows: TGTGCCAGCACCGACAGGAGATCGACTGAAGCTTTCTTT. Translated: CASTDRRSTEAFF.

This clonotype was found many times. This chain links TRBV10-2 with TRBJ2-3, with D unclear. The V gene's germline CDR1 is WSHSY and CDR2 SAAADI. V was cut by 0 bases and J by 1 base, with 5 bases left in between. The length of the CDR3 is 14 residues. CDR3 in amino acids: CASSESKGTDTQYF. Written as DNA, the CDR3 is TGCGCCAGCAGTGAGTCGAAGGGCACAGATACGCAGTATTTT.

This clonotype was counted at least ten times. The J gene is TRBJ1-3, the V gene TRBV12-3 or TRBV12-4; D is uncertain. The CDR3 totals 15 residues. The V gene lost 3 bases and the J gene lost 1 base, with 10 bases spanning the gap. The CDR3 region has the DNA TGTGCCAGCAGTTTTGTCGCAGGATCTGGAAACACCATATATTTT. Its translation: CASSFVAGSGNTIYF.

This clonotype was detected many times. This rearrangement joins TRBV4-1 to TRBJ2-5; 8 positions agree with TRBD1. The CDR3 extends over 16 amino acids. Germline loops: CDR1 MGHRA, CDR2 YSYEKL. Germline trimming cut 1 base from V and 5 bases from J; bases unmatched to any gene: 9. The CDR3 protein is CASSQGSPGGAETQYF. The CDR3 DNA reads as TGCGCCAGCAGCCAAGGATCTCCAGGGGGCGCCGAGACCCAGTACTTC.

This clonotype appeared many times. V is TRBV6-6 and J is TRBJ1-1; 9 bases map to TRBD1. The CDR3 is 17 residues long. Losses at the gene ends were 2 bases for V and 1 base for J; bases not matched to a gene: 8. Per germline, CDR1 MNHNY and CDR2 SVGAGI (reference sequence). CDR3 nucleotides: TGTGCCAGCAGTTACCCCTATGGGACAGGGACGAACACTGAAGCTTTCTTT. Its translation: CASSYPYGTGTNTEAFF.

This clonotype was seen many times. The J gene is TRBJ2-7, the V gene TRBV21-1; no check of the table's D call, TRBD1, against the DNA was made. TRBV21-1 is marked as a pseudogene. CDR3 size: 16 residues. The chain's CDR3 is CASSKDKRGATYEQYV. As DNA, the CDR3 is TGTGCCAGCAGCAAAGATAAGCGGGGGGCGACCTACGAGCAGTACGTC.

The CDR3 protein is CASSLSTGGWTISSDTQYF. CDR3 coding DNA: TGTGCCAGCAGCTTATCCACAGGGGGCTGGACTATCTCTTCAGATACGCAGTATTTT. The chain links TRBV7-2 to TRBJ2-3, with 9 positions matching TRBD1. Germline-derived CDR1 and CDR2 are SGHTA and FQGNSA. This CDR3 is built from 19 residues. J gave up 4 bases and V 2 bases, and 16 bases lay outside the gene matches.

A remark on this clonotype: A much larger clone sits a single nucleotide away, making a read error possible. CDR3 DNA sequence: TGCAGCGCCCTGGGGGGGTTTAACTATGGCTACACCTTC. As protein: CSALGGFNYGYTF. This chain links TRBV29-1 with TRBJ1-2; the D gene is possibly TRBD1 (5 bases). Trimming removed 7 bases from V and 1 base from J, with 13 bases in between. This CDR3 has 13 amino acids. Per germline, CDR1 SQVTM and CDR2 ANQGSEA.

This clonotype came up many times. The chain combines TRBV19 with TRBJ2-2; 7 bases agree with TRBD1. This CDR3 contains 16 residues. The germline CDR1 and CDR2 sequences are LNHDA and SQIVND (reference sequence). With 6 bases clipped from V and 6 bases from J, the junction kept 13 bases outside the gene matches. The CDR3 DNA sequence: TGTGCCAGTAGGAACAGGGGCGAACTGTCCTCCGGGGAGCTGTTTTTT. Residues: CASRNRGELSSGELFF.

This clonotype occurred many times. The chain links TRBV15 to TRBJ2-5; D tentatively fits TRBD1 or TRBD2 (7 bases each). Germline V CDR1 and CDR2: LNHNV, YYDKDF (reference sequence). Trimming pared 1 base from V and 4 bases from J, leaving 13 bases between. CDR3 length: 15 residues. The CDR3 loop is CATSRGQGGGETQYF. CDR3 nucleotide sequence: TGTGCCACCAGCAGAGGACAGGGAGGGGGAGAGACCCAGTACTTC. Supplemented by reference TRBV15 and TRBJ2-5, the full variable domain reads DAMVIQNPRYQVTQFGKPVTLSCSQTLNHNVMYWYQQKSSQAPKLLFHYYDKDFNNEADTPDNFQSRRPNTSFCFLDIRSPGLGDTAMYLCATSRGQGGGETQYFGPGTRLLVL.

The sample holds many counts of this clonotype. The rearrangement links TRBV6-6 to TRBJ1-2; no clear D. The germline V gene has CDR1 MNHNY and CDR2 SVGAGI (reference sequence). CDR3 length: 12 amino acids. V lost 7 bases to trimming and J lost 1 base, with 7 bases between them. DNA of the CDR3: TGTGCCAGCACGGAGAATAACTATGGCTACACCTTC. This sequence encodes CASTENNYGYTF.

There are many counts of this clonotype. V gene TRBV12-3 or TRBV12-4 combines with J gene TRBJ1-1, with TRBD1 identical over 9 bases. The ends lost 5 bases at V and 5 bases at J; junction bases unmatched: 6. The CDR3 totals 14 residues. The CDR3 reads CASSDRDRETEAFF. CDR3 in DNA: TGTGCCAGCAGTGACCGGGACAGGGAGACTGAAGCTTTCTTT.

Many counts were recorded for this clonotype. This rearrangement joins TRBV11-1 to TRBJ2-4; D tentatively reads TRBD1 or TRBD2 (5 bases each). This CDR3 contains 15 residues. V was clipped by 5 bases and J by 5 bases, with 16 bases between them. Germline V gene data show CDR1 as SGHAT and CDR2 as FQDESV (reference sequence). The CDR3 reads CASSRTRDPENIQYF. In nucleotides, the CDR3 is TGTGCCAGCAGCAGAACTCGGGACCCAGAAAACATTCAGTACTTC.

This clonotype turned up a few times. The chain couples TRBV6-6 to TRBJ2-2; the D is unclear. V gave up 5 bases and J gave up 7 bases, with 5 bases separating them. Germline V gene sequence: CDR1 MNHNY, CDR2 SVGAGI (reference sequence). The CDR3 is 11 amino acids. The CDR3 region has the DNA TGTGCCAGCAGTCTAGTCGGGGAGCTGTTTTTT. Amino acids: CASSLVGELFF.

This clonotype was observed at least ten times. The chain couples TRBV6-5 to TRBJ2-5, with a tentative D call TRBD2 (7 bases). This CDR3 is built from 15 residues. V lost 6 bases to trimming and J lost 1 base, with 15 bases between them. Germline assignment: CDR1 MNHEY and CDR2 SVGAGI. CDR3 nucleotides: TGTGCCAGCAGCCTCGGGGGAGGGGGCCAAGAGACCCAGTACTTC. Amino acid sequence: CASSLGGGGQETQYF.

This clonotype came up many times. The rearrangement uses TRBV19 and TRBJ2-6; 12 bases match TRBD1. V gave up 3 bases and J gave up 3 bases; unmatched junction bases: 9. CDR1 and CDR2 from the germline V gene are LNHDA and SQIVND (reference sequence). CDR3 size: 19 residues. This CDR3 reads CASSILVGQGALGANVLTF. DNA for the CDR3: TGTGCCAGTAGTATTTTGGTGGGACAGGGGGCTCTTGGGGCCAACGTCCTGACTTTC.

In this sample, this clonotype turned up many times. This chain uses TRBV25-1 with TRBJ1-1, with TRBD1 matching over 7 bases. There are 14 residues in the CDR3. Germline CDR1 is MGHDK and CDR2 is SYGVNS. Trimming removed 8 bases from V and 3 bases from J; junction bases left unmatched: 9. CDR3 DNA sequence: TGTGCCAGCGGCATGACAGGGTGGGACACTGAAGCTTTCTTT. It specifies CASGMTGWDTEAFF.